One and the same sample provided the 2 T cell receptor beta chains below, sequenced in a study of T-cell reconstitution after alpha-beta-depleted transplantation in children. The authors prepared the TCRbeta library with unique molecular identifiers. TCRdb recomputed calls from the PCR reads with MiXCR, one row per CDR3 protein. The sample holds 670,000 or so distinct CDR3 sequences, 10% to 15% seen once. The source material was PBMCs, sampled before TCRalphabeta/CD19-depleted stem cell transplant. Receptor source: a girl between 2 and 10 years old with congenital amegakaryocytic thrombocytopenia, due to receive a stem cell transplant.

This clonotype has at least ten counts. The V and J genes are TRBV20-1 and TRBJ1-1, with no clear D. CDR3 length equals 12 residues. Trimming shortened V by 3 bases and J by 4 bases, and 9 bases separated the two germline ends. Per germline, CDR1 DFQATT and CDR2 SNEGSKA (reference sequence). CDR3 nucleotide sequence: TGCAGTGCTAGTCCCCGGGGCACTGAAGCTTTCTTT. Translated, it gives CSASPRGTEAFF.

This clonotype showed up many times. The chain couples TRBV29-1 to TRBJ2-7; the match to TRBD1 covers 8 bases. There are 16 residues in the CDR3. The J segment lost 2 bases and the V segment lost 4 bases, leaving 13 bases of the junction unmatched. The germline V gene has CDR1 SQVTM and CDR2 ANQGSEA. The CDR3 loop is CSVGGVVDRAPYEQYF. The CDR3 region has the DNA TGCAGCGTTGGCGGAGTGGTGGACAGGGCTCCCTACGAGCAGTACTTC.